This T cell receptor (beta chain) was sequenced during a study of blood T cell repertoires in COVID-19. At the level of the study: From T cells, B-cell-depleted T cells, or PBMCs came the material, which was cDNA or gDNA.

The CDR3 is made up of 15 amino acids. V lost 2 bases and J lost 5, with 15 bases in between. Germline CDR1 and CDR2: SGHDT and YYEEEE. All enrollees were roughly 18 to 95 years old and from fewer than 25 US areas. Cohort placement rested on clinical history that participants reported themselves. Clones were read by immunoSEQ multiplex PCR, and TCRdb kept only the in-frame ones, dropping some. This sample has 120,000 to 150,000 clones; 80% to 85% occur once, and the top ten carry less than 7%. Input material: PBMCs or T cells enriched from blood (not recorded which). The clonotype comes from a man aged 40-49 years with acute COVID-19. The rearrangement uses TRBV5-6 and TRBJ2-3; D might be TRBD2 (6 bases). In DNA, the CDR3 is TGTGCCAGCAGCTTCGCGCGGGAAGAGTTAGATACGCAGTATTTT. Encoded protein: CASSFAREELDTQYF.